This is a list of T cell receptor beta chains from one sample in a study of cytomegalovirus exposure and HLA in healthy donors. Sequencing was performed with immunoSEQ multiplex PCR; in TCRdb, only in-frame clones are kept and a portion is missing. This sample's clone table lists 45,000 to 60,000 clones. The sample taken for sequencing was PBMCs. The receptors here all came from a woman aged 40 to 55 in good health and CMV-seronegative. Both conserved end residues are part of each CDR3. A D gene is named only where the DNA matches it firmly.

j_call d_call v_call cdr3_aa
TRBJ2-7 NA TRBV7-9 CASSFGSRGSYEQYF
TRBJ1-4 TRBD1 TRBV7-4 CASSAGQRVSTNEKLFF
TRBJ1-2 NA TRBV2 CASPREPNYGYTF
TRBJ1-1 NA TRBV7-3 CASSLNPHQGAAFF
TRBJ2-7 NA TRBV6-1 CASRPGSSYEQYF
TRBJ1-2 NA TRBV30 CAWSVNHYGYTF
TRBJ2-7 NA TRBV18 CASSPLTSSYEQYF
TRBJ2-4 TRBD2 TRBV4-3 CASSQDSGAGTKNIQYF
TRBJ1-1 NA TRBV7-3 CASSPPGQNTEAFF
TRBJ2-5 TRBD1 TRBV9 CASSVATGEETQYF
TRBJ1-5 NA TRBV6-1 CASSEKAGDGNQPQHF
TRBJ2-1 TRBD2 TRBV19 CASSRLAMEQFF
TRBJ1-3 TRBD1 TRBV11-1 CASSPRGRSGNTIYF
TRBJ2-5 TRBD1 TRBV10-3 CAISLTGLQETQYF
TRBJ2-3 TRBD2 TRBV9 CASSVGLAGPSTDTQYF
TRBJ2-7 NA TRBV5-7 CASSPYYEQYF
TRBJ2-7 TRBD2 TRBV18 CASSPPGGYQGEQYF
TRBJ2-7 NA TRBV5-1 CASSLFAGSYEQYF
TRBJ1-6 NA TRBV28 CASRPFVDIPRPNSPLHF
TRBJ2-2 TRBD2 TRBV4-2 CASSQVTSGGSGELFF
TRBJ2-7 TRBD1 TRBV6-1 CASTDRDRGEQYF
TRBJ1-2 NA TRBV30 CASAETNYGYTF
TRBJ1-4 NA TRBV6-5 CASSYVQGTNEKLFF
TRBJ1-5 NA TRBV27 CASSTRDMANQPQHF
TRBJ2-1 NA TRBV5-4 CASSQGTNYNEQFF
TRBJ1-1 NA TRBV7-9 CASSLGGVSPEAFF
TRBJ2-5 NA TRBV5-1 CASSLLEQETQYF
TRBJ2-3 TRBD2 TRBV10-3 CAISEAGIVSDTQYF
TRBJ1-2 NA TRBV13 CASSLQGRVVTNYGYTF
TRBJ2-7 NA TRBV10-3 CAISESRYEQYF
TRBJ2-1 TRBD2 TRBV28 CASSLVGGHNEQFF
TRBJ1-5 TRBD1 TRBV2 CASSVGTDQPQHF
TRBJ2-7 TRBD2 TRBV13 CASSLRGVAGAYEQYF
TRBJ1-5 NA TRBV30 CAWSAPGSNQPQHF
TRBJ2-7 TRBD1 TRBV5-1 CASSSGQGAHEQYF
TRBJ2-1 TRBD1 TRBV28 CASSFPGTGGNEQFF
TRBJ2-7 TRBD1 TRBV5-1 CASSSSGGSSYEQYF
TRBJ1-2 TRBD1 TRBV10-3 CAIQGQGSYGYTF
TRBJ1-2 NA TRBV6-5 CASSYSGALNYGYTF
TRBJ2-5 NA TRBV5-1 CASSSNTGSQETQYF
TRBJ2-3 NA TRBV15 CATHPGDQEDTQYF
TRBJ1-2 TRBD1 TRBV10-1 CASSVGQGDGYTF
TRBJ2-1 TRBD2 TRBV27 CASSPGLAGVYNEQFF
TRBJ1-6 TRBD1 TRBV7-2 CASSLDRGRSPLHF
TRBJ2-7 TRBD2 TRBV14 CASSPTTSGRGGLYF